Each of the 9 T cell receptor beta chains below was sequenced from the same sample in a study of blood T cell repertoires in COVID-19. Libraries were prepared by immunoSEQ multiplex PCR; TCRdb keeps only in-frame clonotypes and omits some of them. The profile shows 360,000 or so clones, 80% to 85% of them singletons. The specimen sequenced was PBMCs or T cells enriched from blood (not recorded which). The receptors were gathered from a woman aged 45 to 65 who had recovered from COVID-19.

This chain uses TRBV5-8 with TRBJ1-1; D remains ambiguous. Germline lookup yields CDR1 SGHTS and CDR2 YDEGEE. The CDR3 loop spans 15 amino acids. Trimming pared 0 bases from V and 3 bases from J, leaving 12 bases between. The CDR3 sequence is CASSLVFRFDTEAFF. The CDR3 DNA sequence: TGTGCCAGCAGCTTGGTGTTCAGGTTTGACACTGAAGCTTTCTTT.

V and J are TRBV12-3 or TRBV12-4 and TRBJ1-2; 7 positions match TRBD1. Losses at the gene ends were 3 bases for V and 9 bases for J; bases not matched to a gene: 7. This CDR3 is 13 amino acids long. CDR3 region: CASSLARGSSYTF. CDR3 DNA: TGTGCCAGCAGTTTGGCCAGGGGGTCGAGCTACACCTTC.

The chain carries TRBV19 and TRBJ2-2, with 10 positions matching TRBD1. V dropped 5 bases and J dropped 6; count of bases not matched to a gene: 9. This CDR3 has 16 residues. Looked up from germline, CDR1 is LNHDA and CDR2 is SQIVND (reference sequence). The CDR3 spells CASSLRDRGYPGELFF. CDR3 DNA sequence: TGTGCCAGTAGTCTCCGGGACAGGGGATATCCCGGGGAGCTGTTTTTT.

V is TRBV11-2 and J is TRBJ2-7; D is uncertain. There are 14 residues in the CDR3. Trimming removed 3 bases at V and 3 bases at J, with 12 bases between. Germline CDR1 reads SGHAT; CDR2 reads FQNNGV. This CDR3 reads CASSLVLGVYEQYF. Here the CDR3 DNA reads TGTGCCAGCAGCTTGGTTCTGGGCGTCTACGAGCAGTACTTC.

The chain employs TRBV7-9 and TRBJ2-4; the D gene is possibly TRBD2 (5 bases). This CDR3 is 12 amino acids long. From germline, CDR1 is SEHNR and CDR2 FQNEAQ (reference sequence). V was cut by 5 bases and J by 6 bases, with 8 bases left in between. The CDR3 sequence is CASSADSNIQYF. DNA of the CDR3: TGTGCCAGCAGCGCGGACTCAAACATTCAGTACTTC.

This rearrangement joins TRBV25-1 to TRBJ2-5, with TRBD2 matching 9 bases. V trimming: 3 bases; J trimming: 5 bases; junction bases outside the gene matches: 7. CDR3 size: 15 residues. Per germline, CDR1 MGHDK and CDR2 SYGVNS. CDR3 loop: CASSEWRGGVETQYF. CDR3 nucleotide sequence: TGTGCCAGCAGTGAGTGGCGGGGGGGCGTTGAGACCCAGTACTTC.

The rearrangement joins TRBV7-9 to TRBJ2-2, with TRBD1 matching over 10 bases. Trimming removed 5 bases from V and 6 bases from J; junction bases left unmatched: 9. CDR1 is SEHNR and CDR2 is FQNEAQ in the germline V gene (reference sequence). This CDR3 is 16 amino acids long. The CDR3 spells CASSPTGGAPPGELFF. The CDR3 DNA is TGTGCCAGCAGCCCGACAGGGGGCGCCCCCCCCGGGGAGCTGTTTTTT.

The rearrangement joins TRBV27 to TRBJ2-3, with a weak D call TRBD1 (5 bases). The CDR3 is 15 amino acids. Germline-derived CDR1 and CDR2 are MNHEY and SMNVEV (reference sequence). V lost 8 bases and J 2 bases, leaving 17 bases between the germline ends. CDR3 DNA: TGTGCCAGCTTTCCACAGGACGGCAACACAGATACGCAGTATTTT. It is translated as CASFPQDGNTDTQYF.

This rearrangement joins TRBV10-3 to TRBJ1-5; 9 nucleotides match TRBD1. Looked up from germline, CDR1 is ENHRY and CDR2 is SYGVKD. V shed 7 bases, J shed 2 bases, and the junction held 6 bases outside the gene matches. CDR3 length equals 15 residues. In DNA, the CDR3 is TGTGCCATCAAGGATGACAGGGGGGGCAATCAGCCCCAGCATTTT. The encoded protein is CAIKDDRGGNQPQHF.